This TCR beta chain was sequenced during a study of T cell responses to AZD1222 COVID-19 vaccine. Assay used: immunoSEQ multiplex PCR; TCRdb lists only in-frame clones, some missing. The data show 150,000 to 180,000 clones, with around 85% seen just once and approximately 7.2% held by the top ten. Study findings and constraints: With two AZD1222 doses given, Spike-specific TCR breadth and depth both rose. Clonal diversity was possibly underestimated, and white British individuals and females predominated among donors.

The V and J ends lost 5 bases and 4 bases respectively, with 11 bases between them. The CDR3 length is 13 residues. The germline gives CDR1 LNHDA, CDR2 SQIVND (reference sequence). Notes on this clone: Its specificity is not known.

This chain uses TRBV19 with TRBJ1-2; maybe TRBD1 (5 bases). This sequence was found in an adult who had recovered from COVID-19. This sample comprised peripheral blood, obtained after recovery from COVID-19. CDR3 in DNA: TGTGCCAGTAGTGCGACAGCTCTCTATGGCTACACCTTC. Translation gives CASSATALYGYTF.